These 6 T cell receptor beta chains were sequenced from one sample in a study of T cell repertoires in cytomegalovirus infection. For these TCRs, the target antigens are not known. TCRdb passed the reads through MiXCR, listing each CDR3 protein once. The table includes approximately 220,000 distinct CDR3 sequences, 30% to 45% detected once. Sequenced here: CD8+ T cells from cultured PBMCs, sampled from culture after CMV antigen stimulation. These receptors were taken from a human donor in good health (CMV status not recorded). Some clones in this sample may be carry-over from other donors' samples.

V and J are TRBV19 and TRBJ2-6, with D maybe TRBD1 (6 bases). From germline, CDR1 is LNHDA and CDR2 SQIVND (reference sequence). CDR3 length equals 16 residues. V was pared by 5 bases and J by 1 base, with 12 bases between. The CDR3 sequence: CASSLRTESGANVLTF. The CDR3 nucleotides read TGTGCCAGTAGTCTTAGGACAGAGTCTGGGGCCAACGTCCTGACTTTC.

The rearrangement uses TRBV19 and TRBJ1-5; possible D gene TRBD1, 5 bases. The CDR3 length is 14 residues. V lost 5 bases and J lost 3, with 11 bases in between. Germline loops: CDR1 LNHDA, CDR2 SQIVND (reference sequence). This CDR3 reads CASSPPGFNQPQHF. CDR3 DNA: TGTGCCAGTAGTCCCCCAGGGTTCAATCAGCCCCAGCATTTT.

The chain is built from TRBV6-6 and TRBJ1-1; D unclear. V was trimmed by 5 bases and J by 0 bases, leaving 4 bases between them. This CDR3 spans 12 amino acids. Per the germline V gene, CDR1 is MNHNY and CDR2 is SVGAGI (reference sequence). The CDR3, as DNA: TGTGCCAGCAGTACTATGAACACTGAAGCTTTCTTT. Protein product: CASSTMNTEAFF.

This clonotype was recorded a few times. The chain has TRBV11-2 and TRBJ2-7, with D tentatively TRBD1 (5 bases). The CDR3 has 14 residues. The V gene's germline CDR1 is SGHAT and CDR2 FQNNGV. Trimming shortened V by 4 bases and J by 1 base, and 11 bases separated the two germline ends. The CDR3 region has the DNA TGTGCCAGCAGCTATACCGACAGTTCCTACGAGCAGTACTTC. Protein product: CASSYTDSSYEQYF.

J is TRBJ1-1 and V is TRBV12-3 or TRBV12-4; D is unresolved. Trimming stripped 1 base from V and 7 bases from J, with 10 bases between. The CDR3 consists of 13 residues. The CDR3: CASSLVAGVEAFF. The CDR3 DNA follows: TGTGCCAGCAGTTTAGTTGCCGGGGTTGAAGCTTTCTTT.

This clonotype was seen a handful of times. The rearrangement joins TRBV12-3 or TRBV12-4 to TRBJ2-2; no reliable D call. The CDR3 has 13 residues. Trimming stripped 2 bases from V and 0 bases from J, with 1 base between. The DNA of the CDR3 is TGTGCCAGCAGTTTACCGAACACCGGGGAGCTGTTTTTT. The encoded protein is CASSLPNTGELFF.